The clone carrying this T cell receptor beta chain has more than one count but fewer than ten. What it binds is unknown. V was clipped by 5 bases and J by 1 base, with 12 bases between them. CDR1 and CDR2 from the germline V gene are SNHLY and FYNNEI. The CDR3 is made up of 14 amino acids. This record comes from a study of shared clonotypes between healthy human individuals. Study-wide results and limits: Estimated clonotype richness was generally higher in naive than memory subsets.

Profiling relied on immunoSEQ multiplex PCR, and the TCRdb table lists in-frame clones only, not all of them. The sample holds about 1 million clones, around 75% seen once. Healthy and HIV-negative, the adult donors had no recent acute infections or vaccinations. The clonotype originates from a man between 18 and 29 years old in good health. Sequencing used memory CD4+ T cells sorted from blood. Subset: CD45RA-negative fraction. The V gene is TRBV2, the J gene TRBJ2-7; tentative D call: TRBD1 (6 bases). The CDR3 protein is CASSRGTGSYEQYF. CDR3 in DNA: TGTGCCAGCAGTCGGGGAACAGGGTCCTACGAGCAGTACTTC.